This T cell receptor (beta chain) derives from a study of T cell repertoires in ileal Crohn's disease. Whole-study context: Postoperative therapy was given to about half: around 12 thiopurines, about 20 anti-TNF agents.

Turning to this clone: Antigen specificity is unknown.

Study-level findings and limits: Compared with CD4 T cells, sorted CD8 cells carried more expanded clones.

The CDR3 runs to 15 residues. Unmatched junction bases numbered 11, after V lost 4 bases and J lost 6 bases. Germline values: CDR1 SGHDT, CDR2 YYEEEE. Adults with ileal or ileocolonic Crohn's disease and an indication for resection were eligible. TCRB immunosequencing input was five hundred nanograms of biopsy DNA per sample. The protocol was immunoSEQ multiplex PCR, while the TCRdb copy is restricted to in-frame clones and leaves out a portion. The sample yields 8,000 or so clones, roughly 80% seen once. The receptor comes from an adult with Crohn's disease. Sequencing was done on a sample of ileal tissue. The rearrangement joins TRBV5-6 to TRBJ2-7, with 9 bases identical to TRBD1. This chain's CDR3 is CASSTLGQGYVEQYF. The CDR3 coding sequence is TGTGCCAGCAGCACCTTGGGACAGGGATACGTCGAGCAGTACTTC.